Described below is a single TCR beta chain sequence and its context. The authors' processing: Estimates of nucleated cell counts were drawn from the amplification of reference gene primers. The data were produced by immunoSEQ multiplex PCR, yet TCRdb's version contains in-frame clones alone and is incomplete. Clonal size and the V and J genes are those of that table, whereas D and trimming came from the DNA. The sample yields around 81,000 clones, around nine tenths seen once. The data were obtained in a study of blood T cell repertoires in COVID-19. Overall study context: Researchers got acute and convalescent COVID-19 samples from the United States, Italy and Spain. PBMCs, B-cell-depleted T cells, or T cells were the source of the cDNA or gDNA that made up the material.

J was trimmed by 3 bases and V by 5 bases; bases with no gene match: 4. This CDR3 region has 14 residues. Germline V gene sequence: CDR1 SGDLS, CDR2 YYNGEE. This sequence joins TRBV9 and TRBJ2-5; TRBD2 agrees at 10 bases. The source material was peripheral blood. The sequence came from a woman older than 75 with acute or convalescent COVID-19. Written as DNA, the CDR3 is TGTGCCAGCAGTGGGACTAGCGATGAAGAGACCCAGTACTTC. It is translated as CASSGTSDEETQYF.